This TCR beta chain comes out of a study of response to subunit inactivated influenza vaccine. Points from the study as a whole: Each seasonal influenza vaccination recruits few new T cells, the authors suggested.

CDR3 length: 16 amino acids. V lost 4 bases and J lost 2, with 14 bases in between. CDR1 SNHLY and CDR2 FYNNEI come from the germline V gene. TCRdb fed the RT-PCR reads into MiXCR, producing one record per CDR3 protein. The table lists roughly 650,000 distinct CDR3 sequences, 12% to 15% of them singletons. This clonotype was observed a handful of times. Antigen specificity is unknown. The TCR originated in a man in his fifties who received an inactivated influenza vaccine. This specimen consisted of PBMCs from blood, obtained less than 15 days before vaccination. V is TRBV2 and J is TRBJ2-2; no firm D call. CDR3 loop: CASSAEGGINTGELFF. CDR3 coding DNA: TGTGCCAGCAGTGCCGAAGGTGGGATTAACACCGGGGAGCTGTTTTTT.